Sequencing of this T cell receptor (beta chain) was carried out in a study of shared clonotypes between healthy human individuals (dated by TCRdb to 2018 to 2020). Study-wide context: The cohort included a few men and a couple of women between 18 and 49 years of age. For each donor, CD4 naive and CD4 memory were each run on three plates, CD8 naive on two plates, and CD8 memory on one plate. Blood TCR repertoires of about 5 healthy adults were deeply sequenced to estimate repertoire size and the extent of clonotype sharing between individuals. To increase sequencing depth and limit assay-specific biases, TCR repertoire library preparation and sequencing were carried out by different laboratories using diverse techniques. Leukapheresis yielded between about 0.85 and 10 billion PBMCs per donor.

According to the germline V gene (reference sequence), CDR1 reads SGHNT and CDR2 reads YYREEE. The CDR3 runs 15 amino acids, cysteine and phenylalanine included. Just the 45-base CDR3 DNA is kept, in frame starting at base 1. Trimmed from V: 5 bases; trimmed from J: 5 bases; junction bases lacking a gene match: 7. The donors were healthy, HIV-negative adults who had no recently reported acute infections or vaccinations. Every donor was a Caucasian adult residing in Nashville, Tennessee, USA. CD4+ T cells were enriched by magnetic negative selection, after which naive cells were positively selected on CD45RA and the negative fraction was taken as the memory subset. After blood collection by leukapheresis, PBMCs were isolated using Ficoll-Histopaque density gradient centrifugation and then cryopreserved in the vapor phase of liquid nitrogen. Analytical flow cytometry was used to check the purity and quantity of each magnetically sorted T cell population. Genomic DNA was isolated from each sorted fraction and quantified by UV absorbance on a Nanodrop 2000c.

This clone was picked up a small number of times. The target of this receptor is not known. Qualities for individual bases were not recorded, and no much larger clone is one base off. Overall results and qualifications from the work: The genetic and exposure-history diversity represented was limited by the small number of donors. Even with the large sequencing depth, rarefaction of the sorted-subset datasets indicated that sequencing was incomplete. Sampling was limited to blood, and TCR repertoires in tissue likely differ from TCR repertoires in blood. Naive subsets generally had larger estimated clonotype richness than memory subsets. Sharing across a few donors was observed for approximately 4.6% of naive CD4, over 3% of naive CD8, 2.3% of memory CD4, and around 0.4% of memory CD8 clonotypes. Compared with non-shared clonotypes, clonotypes shared by all four sorted-subset donors had higher generation probabilities. Pairwise subsampling led to the expectation that sequencing depth would affect the degree of clonotype sharing among donors.

Using the deep immunoSEQ assay, multiplex PCR amplified TCR CDR3 regions from genomic DNA. Extracted genomic DNA from each cell subset was spread evenly across all wells of several immunoSEQ 96-well plates, with each plate serving as a replicate. Each replicate PCR for sorted subsets received 200 ng genomic DNA, equal to 28,000 or so T cell genomes. Purified libraries were measured with a Qubit 3.0 fluorometer, size-checked on a Bioanalyzer 2100, and measured again with the KAPA Library Quantification kit. Every immunoSEQ 96-well plate was sequenced on a separate single-read 150-cycle Illumina NextSeq 550 flow cell. Per the source publication's procedure: Because the immunoSEQ output included only junctional sequences and no quality scores, the filtering could not be the same as the filtering used for full-length reads. To assign V/J genes and CDR3, sequences were annotated against IMGT germline references using PyIR, a Python wrapper for IgBLAST v1.9. Reads were removed for weak V/J assignments (E-value above 1e-6), missing CDR3, stop codons, out-of-frame junctions, or ambiguous translated residues. V3J clonotypes were defined as sequences sharing the same inferred V gene, J gene, and CDR3 amino acid sequence. To compute the percentage overlap between repertoires, the number of shared unique clonotypes was divided by the size of the smaller repertoire. Richness of each repertoire was evaluated using RTK rarefaction, the Chao1 estimator, and Recon v2.1 estimates of unobserved clonotypes. OLGA was used to compute generation probabilities for all TCRbeta clonotypes that the gDNA method yielded from a few donors. TCRdb limited this immuneACCESS table to in-frame rearrangements with V and J called. A share of clones is missing; checked studies link under half to unresolved V genes, and the rest is unexplained. Clone size and the V and J calls come from that table; the DNA yielded D and trimming. The table for this sample lists over a million clones; more than 95% of them were counted only once. The ten most abundant clones make up roughly 1.2% of the sample.

The sequenced material came from naive CD4+ T cells sorted from blood. The cell subset or site label, as the study defines it: CD45RA+ positively selected. Here the chain combines TRBV5-4 and TRBJ2-2, and 9 junctional nucleotides match TRBD2. The clonotype originates from a man between 25 and 39 years old in good health. The CDR3 region has the sequence CASSAGLAFTGELFF. Read as DNA, the sequence is TGTGCCAGCAGTGCCGGACTAGCGTTTACCGGGGAGCTGTTTTTT.